One TCR beta chain is described in this entry. The antigen is not known. Looked up from germline, CDR1 is MGHRA and CDR2 is YSYEKL. Trimming removed 0 bases at V and 0 bases at J, with 14 bases between. The CDR3 consists of 17 residues. This entry comes from a study of blood T cells in healthy people across ages. Across the whole study: About one barcoded beta molecule was captured per two T cells (by template switching). Study findings and constraints: Diversity of TCR beta correlated strongly with naive T cell percentage. Using unsorted PBMCs precluded a conclusive naive versus antigen-experienced comparison.

The donors, all healthy, were Caucasians living in Russia, aged about 6 to 90. Primers used in a second PCR of roughly 6 to 12 cycles were a sample-barcoded 5' primer and a J-beta primer mix. TCRdb re-analysed the 5' RACE reads in MiXCR, keeping a single row per CDR3 protein. This table has 1.4 million to 1.5 million distinct CDR3 sequences, approximately 38% appearing once. The source is a young woman in good health. The chain joins TRBV4-1 to TRBJ1-2, with D possibly being TRBD1 (5 bases). Sample: blood. The DNA of the CDR3 is TGCGCCAGCAGCCAAGATCTCACAGGAGGGACTAACTATGGCTACACCTTC. Protein: CASSQDLTGGTNYGYTF.